The 16 T cell receptor beta chains given below trace back to one sample, sequenced in a study of blood T cell repertoires in COVID-19. Only in-frame clones appear in the TCRdb table, and some are missing; sequencing was by immunoSEQ multiplex PCR. The data contain 100,000 to 150,000 clones, roughly four fifths of them singletons. The source material was PBMCs or T cells enriched from blood (not recorded which). All receptors come from a man aged 40-49 years with acute COVID-19.

The rearrangement links TRBV6-6 to TRBJ2-7; TRBD2 matches at 8 bases. Losses at the gene ends were 6 bases for V and 3 bases for J; bases not matched to a gene: 4. The CDR3 length is 13 residues. Germline-derived CDR1 and CDR2 are MNHNY and SVGAGI (reference sequence). The DNA for the CDR3 is TGTGCCAGCAGGGGACTAGTGAACTACGAGCAGTACTTC. Its translation: CASRGLVNYEQYF.

Only a few counts were recorded for this clone. The chain is built from TRBV27 and TRBJ1-6; D possibly corresponds to TRBD1 (5 bases). Germline V CDR1 and CDR2: MNHEY, SMNVEV (reference sequence). The CDR3 length is 14 residues. Trimming pared 2 bases from V and 9 bases from J, leaving 11 bases between. The CDR3 is CASSLGGGGSPLHF. The DNA of the CDR3 is TGTGCCAGCAGTTTAGGGGGGGGTGGTTCACCCCTCCACTTT.

The chain uses TRBV5-6 and TRBJ1-1, with D perhaps TRBD1 (5 bases). Trimming left V 5 bases short and J 1 base short, with 12 bases between. Germline-derived CDR1 and CDR2 are SGHDT and YYEEEE. The CDR3 contains 14 residues. The CDR3: CASSPGGGNTEAFF. CDR3 nucleotide sequence: TGTGCCAGCAGTCCGGGGGGAGGGAACACTGAAGCTTTCTTT.

This chain links TRBV18 with TRBJ2-1; 8 bases are a match to TRBD1. Germline assignment: CDR1 KGHSH and CDR2 LQKENI. The CDR3 has 13 residues. The V segment lost 3 bases and the J segment 13 bases; nucleotides outside the gene matches: 8. CDR3 loop: CASSPGQADAQFF. The CDR3 coding sequence is TGTGCCAGCTCACCGGGACAGGCCGATGCACAGTTCTTC.

This clone came up a few times. This sequence joins TRBV6-1 and TRBJ1-3; D uncertain. Per the germline V gene, CDR1 is MNHNS and CDR2 is SASEGT. Trimming removed 1 base at V and 4 bases at J, with 8 bases between. CDR3 length: 14 residues. CDR3 sequence: CASSEGGPGNTIYF. Here the CDR3 DNA reads TGTGCCAGCAGTGAAGGAGGGCCCGGAAACACCATATATTTT.

V gene TRBV6-1 combines with J gene TRBJ2-4; 8 positions agree with TRBD1. The CDR3 is 16 residues long. Germline trimming cut 0 bases from V and 7 bases from J; bases unmatched to any gene: 8. Looked up from germline, CDR1 is MNHNS and CDR2 is SASEGT. The CDR3 DNA reads as TGTGCCAGCAGTGAAGCGCTTTTAGGACAGGGTAACATTCAGTACTTC. Its protein product is CASSEALLGQGNIQYF.

V usage is TRBV18 and J usage is TRBJ1-2; 7 nucleotides line up with TRBD1. Germline-derived CDR1 and CDR2 are KGHSH and LQKENI. The CDR3 loop spans 15 amino acids. The V segment lost 6 bases and the J segment 4 bases; nucleotides outside the gene matches: 11. CDR3 in amino acids: CASSPGTETIYGYTF. The CDR3 coding sequence is TGTGCCAGCTCTCCCGGGACAGAGACGATCTATGGCTACACCTTC.

This clone showed up just a few times. The V gene is TRBV3-1 (or the pseudogene TRBV3-2), the J gene TRBJ2-7, with D possibly matching TRBD1 (5 bases). The CDR3 is made up of 14 amino acids. The germline CDR1 and CDR2 sequences are LGHDT and YNNKEL (reference sequence). The V end lost 1 base, the J end lost 0 bases, and 7 bases lay between the germline ends. CDR3 sequence (DNA): TGTGCCAGCAGCCAAGGTGGGGCCTCCTACGAGCAGTACTTC. This translates into CASSQGGASYEQYF.

The chain is built from TRBV27 and TRBJ2-7; 7 bases agree with TRBD2. Unmatched junction bases numbered 16, after V lost 7 bases and J lost 4 bases. CDR3 length: 16 residues. Germline V CDR1 and CDR2: MNHEY, SMNVEV (reference sequence). The CDR3 DNA follows: TGTGCCAGCAACAAAGGGGAGGGAAGGGGCATTTACGAGCAGTACTTC. Protein product: CASNKGEGRGIYEQYF.

This rearrangement joins TRBV3-1 (or the pseudogene TRBV3-2) to TRBJ1-2; D uncertain. From germline, CDR1 is LGHDT and CDR2 YNNKEL (reference sequence). The CDR3 covers 14 residues. The ends were cut back, 0 bases at V and 4 bases at J, with 9 bases in the middle. The CDR3 region has the DNA TGTGCCAGCAGCCAAGACGACAACTCCTATGGCTACACCTTC. It yields the protein CASSQDDNSYGYTF.

This clone appeared once. The chain recombines TRBV7-9 with TRBJ1-2, with 8 positions matching TRBD1. There are 15 residues in the CDR3. CDR1 and CDR2 (germline): SEHNR, FQNEAQ (reference sequence). V shed 5 bases and J 4 bases; nucleotides not matched to a gene: 9. The CDR3 loop is CASSPPGTGPYGYTF. As DNA, the CDR3 is TGTGCCAGCAGCCCCCCCGGGACAGGTCCCTATGGCTACACCTTC.

The V call is TRBV7-9, the J call TRBJ1-6; no clear D gene. Trimming cost V 1 base and J 6 bases, with 7 bases left between them. CDR3 length: 14 amino acids. CDR1 is SEHNR, CDR2 FQNEAQ, per germline (reference sequence). The CDR3 sequence is CASSLVGSNSPLHF. Written as DNA, the CDR3 is TGTGCCAGCAGCTTAGTAGGGAGTAATTCACCCCTCCACTTT.

The gene calls are TRBV3-1 (or the pseudogene TRBV3-2) and TRBJ2-7, with 11 bases fitting TRBD2. Germline V gene data show CDR1 as LGHDT and CDR2 as YNNKEL (reference sequence). CDR3 length: 14 amino acids. V lost 4 bases to trimming and J lost 4 bases; unmatched junction nucleotides: 3. Here the CDR3 DNA reads TGTGCCAGCAGCCGGGCTAGCGGGGGGTACGAGCAGTACTTC. Residues: CASSRASGGYEQYF.

V and J are TRBV19 and TRBJ2-3; 7 bases align to TRBD2. V gave up 2 bases and J gave up 2 bases; unmatched junction bases: 4. The CDR3 extends over 15 amino acids. Germline V gene data show CDR1 as LNHDA and CDR2 as SQIVND (reference sequence). As DNA, the CDR3 is TGTGCCAGTAGTATAACTAGCGCACACACAGATACGCAGTATTTT. Translation gives CASSITSAHTDTQYF.

The chain links TRBV14 to TRBJ2-7; 7 bases line up with TRBD1. V shed 2 bases and J 3 bases; nucleotides not matched to a gene: 16. This CDR3 has 18 residues. Germline CDR1 reads SGHDN; CDR2 reads FVKESK. This CDR3 reads CASSQFLGQKIFVYEQYF. The CDR3 nucleotides are TGTGCCAGCAGCCAATTTTTGGGACAGAAAATTTTCGTCTACGAGCAGTACTTC.

The chain is built from TRBV28 and TRBJ1-2; D not resolved. Per germline, CDR1 MDHEN and CDR2 SYDVKM. The CDR3 runs to 16 residues. Trimming pared 3 bases from V and 0 bases from J, leaving 14 bases between. The chain's CDR3 is CASSFVRILANYGYTF. The CDR3 DNA reads TGTGCCAGCAGTTTCGTTCGGATCCTAGCTAACTATGGCTACACCTTC.